Each of the 28 T cell receptor beta chains below was sequenced from the same sample in a study of T cells in Graves' hyperthyroidism and ophthalmopathy. Amplification yielded TCR beta CDR3 regions, with RNA transcripts as the source. During a first-round RT-PCR of the TCR CDR3, the HTBI primer set was used. TCRdb redid the calling of the multiplex PCR reads with MiXCR, one entry per CDR3 protein. Counted here are approximately 430,000 distinct CDR3 sequences, 15% to 18% occurring once; the ten biggest clones make up over 7.5%. Input material: blood. All receptors derive from a woman aged 18-35 years with Graves' hyperthyroidism.

This clonotype was seen a handful of times. This CDR3 reads CSVEDRGARAYGYTF. The DNA of the CDR3 is TGCAGCGTTGAAGATCGAGGGGCCAGAGCCTATGGCTACACCTTC. V is TRBV29-1 and J is TRBJ1-2, with D maybe TRBD1 (5 bases). V was cut by 0 bases and J by 4 bases, with 15 bases left in between. Germline lookup yields CDR1 SQVTM and CDR2 ANQGSEA. This CDR3 is built from 15 residues.

This sequence joins TRBV2 and TRBJ1-5, with TRBD1 matching 7 bases. The CDR3 totals 13 residues. Trimming at V came to 7 bases and at J to 9 bases, leaving 9 bases not matched to a gene. CDR1 and CDR2 (germline): SNHLY, FYNNEI. DNA of the CDR3: TGTGCCAGCACCCTGAACAGGGGTCGGCCCCAGCATTTT. Its protein is CASTLNRGRPQHF.

J is TRBJ1-5 and V is TRBV6-1; tentative D call: TRBD1 (6 bases). With 4 bases removed from V and 0 bases from J, the gap between germline ends came to 22 bases. Germline V gene sequence: CDR1 MNHNS, CDR2 SASEGT. This CDR3 contains 19 residues. The CDR3 region is CASSGAQGLGFYSNQPQHF. The CDR3 DNA reads as TGTGCCAGCAGTGGAGCACAGGGATTAGGGTTTTATAGCAATCAGCCCCAGCATTTT.

This clonotype was detected many times. Mismatch with germline at one junction end may stem from a read error. V usage is TRBV11-2 and J usage is TRBJ1-2; D is unclear. CDR3 size: 13 residues. Germline V lookup: CDR1 SGHAT, CDR2 FQNNGV. The CDR3 nucleotides are TGTGCCAGCAGCGTAGACGGAATCTATGGCTACACCTTC. Residues: CASSVDGIYGYTF.

This clonotype was counted at least ten times. The V and J genes are TRBV11-2 and TRBJ2-7, with TRBD1 matching 11 bases. Trimming removed 1 base from V and 6 bases from J; junction bases left unmatched: 5. The CDR3 has 15 amino acids. Germline V CDR1 and CDR2: SGHAT, FQNNGV. This CDR3 is CASSLGTGTGGEQYF. The DNA for the CDR3 is TGTGCCAGCAGCTTAGGAACCGGGACAGGGGGCGAGCAGTACTTC.

This clonotype was observed at least ten times. The V call is TRBV24-1, the J call TRBJ1-2; 8 bases fit TRBD1. The CDR3 runs to 12 residues. J was trimmed by 8 bases and V by 6 bases; bases with no gene match: 4. Germline V gives CDR1 KGHDR, CDR2 SFDVKD. This CDR3 reads CATSNRGGGYTF. Written as DNA, the CDR3 is TGTGCCACCAGTAACAGGGGGGGAGGCTACACCTTC.

In its sample, this clonotype was seen many times. The V gene is TRBV29-1, the J gene TRBJ1-1; D uncertain. Germline assignment: CDR1 SQVTM and CDR2 ANQGSEA. This CDR3 has 13 amino acids. The V end was cut by 6 bases, the J end by 1 base, with 12 bases between. The chain's CDR3 is CSVLTAGNTEAFF. The CDR3 coding sequence is TGCAGCGTCCTGACGGCGGGGAACACTGAAGCTTTCTTT.

The V call is TRBV27, the J call TRBJ2-5, with 8 bases matching TRBD1. The junction had 5 bases not matched to a gene; V was cut back by 7 bases and J by 1 base. The CDR3 runs to 14 residues. CDR1 MNHEY and CDR2 SMNVEV come from the germline V gene (reference sequence). The CDR3 region is CASNDRGFQETQYF. The CDR3 coding sequence is TGTGCCAGCAACGACAGGGGATTCCAAGAGACCCAGTACTTC.

The table lists this clonotype with many counts. The rearrangement joins TRBV20-1 to TRBJ1-2; D gene uncertain. The CDR3 consists of 15 residues. Germline assignment: CDR1 DFQATT and CDR2 SNEGSKA (reference sequence). Trimming pared 0 bases from V and 5 bases from J, leaving 16 bases between. The CDR3: CSARDPRAPGYGYTF. The DNA for the CDR3 is TGCAGTGCTAGAGATCCGAGGGCCCCCGGGTATGGCTACACCTTC.

This clonotype was recorded a few times. The chain uses TRBV6-5 and TRBJ2-7, with 12 bases that match TRBD2. The trim removed 2 bases at V and 5 bases at J, leaving 1 base unmatched. CDR1 MNHEY and CDR2 SVGAGI come from the germline V gene. The CDR3 contains 14 residues. CDR3 nucleotide sequence: TGTGCCAGCAGTTACCGACTAGCGGGAGACGAGCAGTACTTC. The encoded protein is CASSYRLAGDEQYF.

This clonotype has at least ten counts. The chain is built from TRBV6-1 and TRBJ1-2; D is possibly TRBD1 (6 bases). The CDR3 consists of 16 residues. V was cut by 6 bases and J by 8 bases, with 25 bases left in between. The germline gives CDR1 MNHNS, CDR2 SASEGT. The CDR3 DNA reads TGTGCCAGCAGCACAGCACGCACACAGGGTTACGGAGGCTACACCTTC. Translated, it gives CASSTARTQGYGGYTF.

This clonotype was counted many times. This sequence joins TRBV6-1 and TRBJ2-5, with D perhaps matching TRBD1 or TRBD2 (7 bases each). V was trimmed by 5 bases and J by 5 bases, leaving 18 bases between them. Germline V CDR1 and CDR2: MNHNS, SASEGT. This CDR3 contains 15 residues. CDR3 sequence reads: CASSSQPQGGETQYF. The CDR3 DNA reads TGTGCCAGCAGTTCACAGCCCCAGGGGGGGGAGACCCAGTACTTC.

In this sample, this clonotype turned up a few times. The gene calls are TRBV12-3 or TRBV12-4 and TRBJ1-6; a weak D match, TRBD1 (5 bases). The CDR3 covers 15 residues. Trimming took 5 bases from V and 4 from J, leaving 12 bases between them. CDR3 nucleotide sequence: TGTGCCAGCAGTATGGCGGGGGGTTATAATTCACCCCTCCACTTT. Protein sequence: CASSMAGGYNSPLHF.

This clonotype was detected ten times or more. CDR3 protein: CASSSPLAGGLNTGELFF. CDR3 in DNA: TGTGCCAGCAGTTCCCCTCTAGCGGGGGGCCTGAACACCGGGGAGCTGTTTTTT. The rearrangement joins TRBV28 to TRBJ2-2; 11 bases map to TRBD2. Losses at the gene ends were 4 bases for V and 1 base for J; bases not matched to a gene: 8. CDR1 and CDR2 from the germline V gene are MDHEN and SYDVKM. The CDR3 has 18 amino acids. Using reference TRBV28 and TRBJ2-2 for the parts outside the CDR3, the full variable domain is DVKVTQSSRYLVKRTGEKVFLECVQDMDHENMFWYRQDPGLGLRLIYFSYDVKMKEKGDIPEGYSVSREKKERFSLILESASTNQTSMYLCASSSPLAGGLNTGELFFGEGSRLTVL.

In its sample, this clonotype was seen many times. The rearrangement links TRBV12-3 or TRBV12-4 to TRBJ2-7, with no clear D. The CDR3 sequence is 13 residues long. Trimming removed 6 bases at V and 1 base at J, with 10 bases between. The CDR3 reads CASRYDKSYEQYF. CDR3 sequence (DNA): TGTGCCAGCAGGTACGACAAGTCCTACGAGCAGTACTTC.

In its sample, this clonotype was seen many times. The chain is built from TRBV27 and TRBJ2-1, with D possibly matching TRBD2 (6 bases). V was shortened by 8 bases and J by 6 bases, with 17 bases between the two germline ends. CDR1 and CDR2 from the germline V gene are MNHEY and SMNVEV (reference sequence). The CDR3 is 14 amino acids. In DNA, the CDR3 is TGTGCCAGCCGGAATGTGGGAGGTGGCAATGAGCAGTTCTTC. Residues: CASRNVGGGNEQFF.

There are a few counts of this clonotype. This sequence may be a read error, since a much larger clone differs from it by one base. The CDR3 coding sequence is TGTGCCAGCAGTTTAGCGGAGAGCACAGATACGCAGTATTTT. Residues: CASSLAESTDTQYF. The genes are TRBV27 and TRBJ2-3; D call uncertain. V shed 2 bases and J shed 0 bases, with 6 bases lying between them. The CDR3 totals 14 residues. From germline, CDR1 is MNHEY and CDR2 SMNVEV (reference sequence).

This clonotype was detected ten times or more. The V call is TRBV6-6, the J call TRBJ1-1, with 7 bases aligning to TRBD1. After removal of 0 bases from V and 5 bases from J, the junction contained 6 bases not matched to a gene. CDR3 length equals 15 residues. CDR1 and CDR2 (germline): MNHNY, SVGAGI (reference sequence). CDR3 coding DNA: TGTGCCAGCAGTTACTCGAAAGGGGGCCGGACTGAAGCTTTCTTT. Translating gives CASSYSKGGRTEAFF.

This clonotype showed up many times. The rearrangement uses TRBV20-1 and TRBJ2-1, with 8 bases lining up with TRBD2. The CDR3 spans 13 residues. V trimming: 5 bases; J trimming: 7 bases; junction bases outside the gene matches: 7. Germline assignment: CDR1 DFQATT and CDR2 SNEGSKA (reference sequence). The CDR3 bases are TGCAGTGCTTTCCCGGGACTAGGGAATGAGCAGTTCTTC. Translating it yields CSAFPGLGNEQFF.

The table lists this clonotype with many counts. This chain connects TRBV6-5 to TRBJ1-2; maybe TRBD1 (5 bases). This CDR3 is 16 amino acids long. V lost 0 bases to trimming and J lost 3 bases, with 14 bases between them. Looked up from germline, CDR1 is MNHEY and CDR2 is SVGAGI. The CDR3 nucleotides read TGTGCCAGCAGTTACTCGCATTTGGGGACGGACTATGGCTACACCTTC. Translated, it gives CASSYSHLGTDYGYTF.

The sample holds many counts of this clonotype. V gene TRBV28 combines with J gene TRBJ1-5; weak D call: TRBD1 (5 bases). Germline V gives CDR1 MDHEN, CDR2 SYDVKM. CDR3 size: 15 residues. The ends were cut back, 6 bases at V and 1 base at J, with 13 bases in the middle. This CDR3 reads CASRTRQPSNQPQHF. CDR3 bases: TGTGCCAGCAGAACTCGACAGCCAAGCAATCAGCCCCAGCATTTT.

As for this clonotype: A read error may be the cause here, since a much bigger clone is one base away. The rearrangement joins TRBV24-1 to TRBJ2-5, with D possibly TRBD1 on 5 matching bases. The germline gives CDR1 KGHDR, CDR2 SFDVKD. This CDR3 contains 15 residues. The CDR3 sequence: CAASDRNRRQETQYF. The CDR3 DNA follows: TGTGCCGCCAGTGACCGAAACAGGCGGCAAGAGACCCAGTACTTC.

This clonotype was seen more than once but under ten times. The V call is TRBV18, the J call TRBJ2-3, with 10 bases fitting TRBD2. J lost 1 base, V lost 0 bases, and 7 bases had no gene match. The CDR3 runs 18 residues. Germline CDR1 and CDR2: KGHSH and LQKENI. CDR3: CASSPPQRGGLGTDTQYF. DNA of the CDR3: TGTGCCAGCTCACCACCGCAGCGGGGGGGCCTTGGCACAGATACGCAGTATTTT.

Notes on this clonotype: A much larger clone lies a single base off, so this may be a read error. This rearrangement joins TRBV13 to TRBJ1-5, with D maybe TRBD1 (6 bases). The CDR3 length is 15 residues. Germline loops: CDR1 PRHDT, CDR2 FYEKMQ (reference sequence). The V gene lost 5 bases and the J gene lost 4 bases, with 15 bases spanning the gap. CDR3 sequence: CASSPDRLLNQPQHF. The CDR3 bases are TGTGCCAGCAGCCCCGACAGGCTCTTGAATCAGCCCCAGCATTTT.

V and J are TRBV29-1 and TRBJ2-3, with 7 bases aligning to TRBD1. The CDR3 contains 13 residues. J gave up 6 bases and V 7 bases, and 10 bases lay outside the gene matches. CDR1 is SQVTM and CDR2 is ANQGSEA in the germline V gene. In DNA form, the CDR3 reads TGCAGCGCCTCAACGACAGGGTCGGATACGCAGTATTTT. It translates to CSASTTGSDTQYF.

Only a few counts were recorded for this clonotype. V usage is TRBV11-3 and J usage is TRBJ2-2; no definite D call. V gave up 10 bases and J gave up 6 bases, with 9 bases separating them. Germline V lookup: CDR1 SGHNT, CDR2 YENEEA. The length of the CDR3 is 11 residues. The CDR3 DNA follows: TGTGCCACCGGTGCCCCCGGGGAGCTGTTTTTT. This translates into CATGAPGELFF. Filled out from reference TRBV11-3 and TRBJ2-2, the complete variable domain reads EAGVVQSPRYKIIEKKQPVAFWCNPISGHNTLYWYLQNLGQGPELLIRYENEEAVDDSQLPKDRFSAERLKGVDSTLKIQPAELGDSAVYLCATGAPGELFFGEGSRLTVL.

The chain has TRBV4-1 and TRBJ2-7, with D uncertain. The CDR3 extends over 13 amino acids. V was cut by 0 bases and J by 3 bases, with 6 bases left in between. Looked up from germline, CDR1 is MGHRA and CDR2 is YSYEKL. In nucleotides, the CDR3 is TGCGCCAGCAGCCAAGACAGGTACTACGAGCAGTACTTC. Protein sequence: CASSQDRYYEQYF.

V gene TRBV4-1 combines with J gene TRBJ2-3; the match to TRBD2 covers 11 bases. Germline loops: CDR1 MGHRA, CDR2 YSYEKL. Losses at the gene ends were 3 bases for V and 5 bases for J; bases not matched to a gene: 4. This CDR3 is built from 15 residues. The CDR3 region is CASSHVSGGEDTQYF. The DNA for the CDR3 is TGCGCCAGCAGCCACGTTAGCGGGGGGGAAGATACGCAGTATTTT.